This T cell receptor (beta chain) was captured by sequencing in a study of OX40 agonist ivuxolimab in advanced cancers. Study in general: Patients enrolled in dose escalation were diagnosed with hepatocellular carcinoma, melanoma, renal cell or head and neck cancer. Study-wide results and caveats: Within 6 weeks, CD4+ and CD8+ blood T cells expanded clonally at 0.1 to 3.0 mg/kg. It was not determined which antigens were specifically recognized by the peripheral T cells that had undergone clonal expansion.

Germline CDR1 reads SNHLY; CDR2 reads FYNNEI. CDR3 length: 15 amino acids. With V trimmed by 6 bases and J by 6 bases, 8 bases remained unmatched. The method was immunoSEQ multiplex PCR; TCRdb's version includes in-frame clones alone and lacks a portion of them. The table records approximately 55,000 clones, roughly 86% of them present only once. This clone was counted between two and nine times. The antigen is unknown. Sampling of blood occurred at baseline, cycle 4 day 1, and cycle 7 day 1. The source of this sequence is an adult with an advanced solid tumor such as melanoma, head and neck, liver or kidney cancer. The V gene is TRBV2, the J gene TRBJ2-3, with 11 bases fitting TRBD1. The input for sequencing was CD4+ or CD8+ T cells sorted from blood, taken in a trial of the OX40 agonist ivuxolimab. The CDR3 DNA is TGTGCCAGCAGATCGGGACAGGGGGGATCGGATACGCAGTATTTT. Translation: CASRSGQGGSDTQYF. Supplemented by reference TRBV2 and TRBJ2-3, the full variable domain reads EPEVTQTPSHQVTQMGQEVILRCVPISNHLYFYWYRQILGQKVEFLVSFYNNEISEKSEIFDDQFSVERPDGSNFTLKIRSTKLEDSAMYFCASRSGQGGSDTQYFGPGTRLTVL.